This note documents a single T cell receptor beta chain sequence. This record belongs to a study of tumor and adjacent non-tumor tissue in lung cancer. Study context: Stage I to III disease affected some 11 men and several women aged about 31 to 85.

The CDR3 spans 15 residues. V was trimmed by 5 bases and J by 2 bases, leaving 15 bases between them. Per the germline V gene, CDR1 is SGHAT and CDR2 is FQDESV (reference sequence). This sample's RNA came from whole unsorted tissue. A modified ARM-PCR protocol with three rounds of nested PCR amplified TCRbeta. In TCRdb, the multiplex PCR reads were re-called with MiXCR into one record per CDR3 protein. The sample records 60,000 to 85,000 distinct CDR3 sequences, approximately 73% being singletons. The V and J genes are TRBV11-1 and TRBJ2-5; either TRBD1 or TRBD2 may supply D (5 bases each). The sequencing sample was made of lung tumor tissue. This receptor was obtained from a man aged 60 to 75 with non-small cell lung cancer. CDR3: CASSHPPGLQETQYF. CDR3 nucleotides: TGTGCCAGCAGCCACCCCCCGGGGCTGCAAGAGACCCAGTACTTC.